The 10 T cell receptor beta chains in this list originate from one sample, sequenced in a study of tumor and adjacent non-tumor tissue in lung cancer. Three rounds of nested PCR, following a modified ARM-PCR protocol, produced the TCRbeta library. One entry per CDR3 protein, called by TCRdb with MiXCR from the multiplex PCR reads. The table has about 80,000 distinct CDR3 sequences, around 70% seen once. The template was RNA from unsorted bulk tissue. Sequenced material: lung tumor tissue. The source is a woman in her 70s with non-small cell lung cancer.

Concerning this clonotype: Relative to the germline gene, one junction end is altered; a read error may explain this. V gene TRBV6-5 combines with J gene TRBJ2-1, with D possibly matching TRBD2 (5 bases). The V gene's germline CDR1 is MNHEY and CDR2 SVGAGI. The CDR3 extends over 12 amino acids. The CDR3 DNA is TGTGCCAGTAGTTACTCGAGGGATGAGCAGTTCTTC. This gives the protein CASSYSRDEQFF.

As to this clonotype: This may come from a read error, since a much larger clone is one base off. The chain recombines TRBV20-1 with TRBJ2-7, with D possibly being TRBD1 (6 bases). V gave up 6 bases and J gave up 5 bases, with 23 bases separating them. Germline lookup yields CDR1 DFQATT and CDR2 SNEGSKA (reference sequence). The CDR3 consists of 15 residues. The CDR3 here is CSATGQPIEPNEQYF. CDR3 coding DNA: TGCAGTGCCACAGGACAGCCTATAGAACCCAACGAGCAGTACTTC.

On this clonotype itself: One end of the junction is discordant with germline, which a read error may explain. In DNA, the CDR3 is TGTGCCAGTAGCTCTTTGGGTAGGGGCGGAGGATCGCAGTATTTT. Protein: CASSSLGRGGGSQYF. V is TRBV5-6 and J is TRBJ2-3, with D possibly called TRBD1 or TRBD2 (5 bases each). The CDR3 runs 15 residues. CDR1 is SGHDT, CDR2 YYEEEE, per germline.

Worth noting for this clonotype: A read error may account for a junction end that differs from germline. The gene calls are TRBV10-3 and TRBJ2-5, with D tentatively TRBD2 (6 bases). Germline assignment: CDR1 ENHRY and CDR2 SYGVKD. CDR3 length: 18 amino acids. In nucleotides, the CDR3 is TGTGCCATCAGTGAGTACGGTTTGGTACCGGGAGAGGCAGAGACCCAGTATTTC. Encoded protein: CAISEYGLVPGEAETQYF.

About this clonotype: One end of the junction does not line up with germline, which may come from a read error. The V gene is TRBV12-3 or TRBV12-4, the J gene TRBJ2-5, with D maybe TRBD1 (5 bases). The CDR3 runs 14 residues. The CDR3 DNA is TGTGCAAGCAGTTCCGGGCGGTCACCAGGGAACCAGTACTTC. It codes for CASSSGRSPGNQYF.

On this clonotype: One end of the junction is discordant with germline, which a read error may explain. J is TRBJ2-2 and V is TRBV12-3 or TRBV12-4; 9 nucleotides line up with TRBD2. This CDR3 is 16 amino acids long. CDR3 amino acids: CASGLGAGGGTGELFF. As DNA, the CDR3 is TGTGCCAGCGGTTTGGGAGCGGGAGGAGGGACCGGGGAGCTGTTTTTT.

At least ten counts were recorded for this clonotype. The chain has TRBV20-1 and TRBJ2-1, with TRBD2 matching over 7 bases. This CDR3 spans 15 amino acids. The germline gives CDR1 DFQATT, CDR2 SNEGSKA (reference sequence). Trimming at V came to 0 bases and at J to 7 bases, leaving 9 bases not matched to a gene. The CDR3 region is CSARDPAGVGNEQFF. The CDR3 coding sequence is TGCAGTGCTAGAGACCCTGCGGGAGTAGGTAATGAGCAGTTCTTC.

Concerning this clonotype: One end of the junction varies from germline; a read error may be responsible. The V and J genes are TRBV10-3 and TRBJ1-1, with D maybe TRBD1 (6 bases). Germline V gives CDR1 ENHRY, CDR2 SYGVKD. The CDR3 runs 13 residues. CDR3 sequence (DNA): TGTGCCAAATCGACAGGATTGAACACTGAGGCTTCCTTT. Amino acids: CAKSTGLNTEASF.

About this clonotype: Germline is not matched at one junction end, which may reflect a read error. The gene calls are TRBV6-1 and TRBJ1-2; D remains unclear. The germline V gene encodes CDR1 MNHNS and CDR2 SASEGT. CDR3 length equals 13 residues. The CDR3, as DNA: TGTGCTAGCAGTCCTCGGATAGGCTATGGCTACACCTTC. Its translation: CASSPRIGYGYTF.

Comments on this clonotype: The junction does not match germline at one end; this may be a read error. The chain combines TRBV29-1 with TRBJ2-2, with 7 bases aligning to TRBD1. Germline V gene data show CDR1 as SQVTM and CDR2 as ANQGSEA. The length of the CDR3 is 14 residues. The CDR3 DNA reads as TGCAGCGTTGAACGGACAGGCGGGCCCCTGGAGTTGTTTTTT. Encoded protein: CSVERTGGPLELFF.